The 4 T cell receptor beta chains presented below share a single source sample, sequenced in a study of blood T cell repertoires in COVID-19 (dated by TCRdb to the early 2020s). To prepare the library, the immunoSEQ multiplex PCR assay was applied. In TCRdb, the immuneACCESS table is reduced to in-frame sequences with V and J assigned. These tables do not hold every clone; where another copy was compared, an unresolved V gene accounts for under half, and the others remain unexplained. This sample is represented by under 100,000 clones; 90% of them were singletons. About 5.5% of the sample belongs to the ten largest clones. Sequenced material: peripheral blood. The receptors stem from a man aged 45 to 65 with acute or convalescent COVID-19.

The rearrangement uses TRBV19 and TRBJ1-5, with 9 bases that match TRBD1. Germline V gene sequence: CDR1 LNHDA, CDR2 SQIVND (reference sequence). There are 23 residues in the CDR3. With V trimmed by 1 base and J by 3 bases, 25 bases remained unmatched. In DNA form, the CDR3 reads TGTGCCAGTAGTATAGCGAGACGTAGCCGGGACAGGGAAGCGGGCCTTACCAATCAGCCCCAGCATTTT. This gives the protein CASSIARRSRDREAGLTNQPQHF.

This chain connects TRBV6-5 to TRBJ2-1; 9 bases align to TRBD1. This CDR3 has 16 residues. Germline assignment: CDR1 MNHEY and CDR2 SVGAGI. Trimming removed 2 bases from V and 2 bases from J; junction bases left unmatched: 4. For the CDR3, the DNA is TGTGCCAGCAGTTACCCGGGACAGGGTGCCTACAATGAGCAGTTCTTC. It yields the protein CASSYPGQGAYNEQFF.

The chain is built from TRBV14 and TRBJ2-5; tentatively, D is TRBD2 (5 bases). CDR3 size: 16 residues. Trimming took off 3 bases at V and 3 bases at J, with 17 bases between the two ends. The germline CDR1 and CDR2 sequences are SGHDN and FVKESK. CDR3 amino acids: CASSHLQARGKETQYF. For the CDR3, the DNA is TGTGCCAGCAGCCACCTGCAAGCACGGGGAAAAGAGACCCAGTACTTC.

V and J are TRBV10-3 and TRBJ2-2; D gene ambiguous. There are 12 residues in the CDR3. Germline V lookup: CDR1 ENHRY, CDR2 SYGVKD. V gave up 0 bases and J gave up 7 bases, with 3 bases separating them. The CDR3 DNA reads TGTGCCATCAGTGAGTCTCACGGGGAGCTGTTTTTT. Its protein is CAISESHGELFF.